Below are 14 T cell receptor beta chains sequenced from a single sample in a study of blood T cell repertoires in COVID-19. TCRdb's copy holds only in-frame clones and misses some; the assay was immunoSEQ multiplex PCR. Among 15,000 to 20,000 clones listed, around nine tenths were seen once. The sample was peripheral blood. These receptors all come from a human donor with active COVID-19. The donor label of this sample is uncertain.

The J gene is TRBJ2-7, the V gene TRBV6-5; 10 bases map to TRBD1. Trimming cost V 2 bases and J 5 bases; bases outside gene matches: 3. This CDR3 spans 14 amino acids. Germline V gene data show CDR1 as MNHEY and CDR2 as SVGAGI. The CDR3 region has the DNA TGTGCCAGCAGTTACGGGGGACAGGGGAACGAGCAGTACTTC. Translation: CASSYGGQGNEQYF.

The genes are TRBV18 and TRBJ2-7; D is perhaps TRBD2 (6 bases). Trimming left V 5 bases short and J 6 bases short, with 26 bases between. From germline, CDR1 is KGHSH and CDR2 LQKENI. The CDR3 runs to 17 residues. The CDR3 DNA reads as TGTGCCAGCTCAGAAAAACAAACCGCCCAGGGAGGTATCGAGCAGTACTTC. Translation: CASSEKQTAQGGIEQYF.

V gene TRBV27 combines with J gene TRBJ2-2; 7 nucleotides align to TRBD2. V was pared by 5 bases and J by 8 bases, with 14 bases of the junction left unmatched. Germline V gene data show CDR1 as MNHEY and CDR2 as SMNVEV (reference sequence). CDR3 length: 16 amino acids. The CDR3 sequence is CASSQRAGSALGELFF. The CDR3 region has the DNA TGTGCCAGCAGTCAGAGAGCGGGATCCGCTTTGGGGGAGCTGTTTTTT.

J is TRBJ2-7 and V is TRBV29-1, with TRBD1 as a possible D gene (6 bases). The CDR3 consists of 15 residues. CDR1 is SQVTM, CDR2 ANQGSEA, per germline. V lost 1 base to trimming and J lost 4 bases, with 17 bases between them. The CDR3 nucleotides read TGCAGCGTTGAAGCACAGGGTTGGTGGTTGTACGAGCAGTACTTC. Translating gives CSVEAQGWWLYEQYF.

The V gene is TRBV30, the J gene TRBJ2-7; 11 positions match TRBD2. Germline-derived CDR1 and CDR2 are GTSNPN and SVGIG (reference sequence). Germline trimming cut 3 bases from V and 3 bases from J; bases unmatched to any gene: 7. The CDR3 length is 15 residues. The CDR3 sequence: CAWSAGTSGNYEQYF. The CDR3 nucleotides are TGTGCCTGGAGCGCCGGGACTAGCGGCAACTACGAGCAGTACTTC.

The V gene is TRBV30, the J gene TRBJ1-5, with TRBD1 matching over 7 bases. This CDR3 has 16 amino acids. Per the germline V gene, CDR1 is GTSNPN and CDR2 is SVGIG (reference sequence). With V trimmed by 5 bases and J by 6 bases, 16 bases remained unmatched. The CDR3 sequence is CAWSKTTGNLGQPQHF. The CDR3 coding sequence is TGTGCCTGGTCTAAAACGACAGGGAATTTGGGTCAGCCCCAGCATTTT.

This clone showed up just a few times. The V and J genes are TRBV9 and TRBJ1-6; tentative D call: TRBD1 (5 bases). The V and J ends lost 3 bases and 9 bases respectively, with 16 bases between them. CDR3 length: 15 residues. Germline CDR1 is SGDLS and CDR2 is YYNGEE. This chain's CDR3 is CASSALPGGGSPLHF. CDR3 nucleotides: TGTGCCAGCAGCGCTCTCCCGGGGGGGGGTTCACCCCTCCACTTT.

The chain joins TRBV9 to TRBJ1-1, with 12 bases that match TRBD1. Germline loops: CDR1 SGDLS, CDR2 YYNGEE. This CDR3 region has 19 residues. Unmatched junction bases numbered 13, after V lost 2 bases and J lost 2 bases. The CDR3 sequence: CASSVRRDRGPRRNTEAFF. CDR3 DNA: TGTGCCAGCAGCGTCCGGAGGGACAGGGGGCCCAGACGTAACACTGAAGCTTTCTTT.

The V and J genes are TRBV7-3 and TRBJ2-1; TRBD2 might be the D (5 bases). Per germline, CDR1 SGHTA and CDR2 FQGTGA. CDR3 length equals 14 residues. V gave up 5 bases and J gave up 1 base, with 9 bases separating them. DNA for the CDR3: TGTGCCAGCAGCCTCACGGGATCCTACAATGAGCAGTTCTTC. Translation: CASSLTGSYNEQFF. The full variable domain, completed using reference TRBV7-3 and TRBJ2-1, is GAGVSQTPSNKVTEKGKYVELRCDPISGHTALYWYRQSLGQGPEFLIYFQGTGAADDSGLPNDRFFAVRPEGSVSTLKIQRTERGDSAVYLCASSLTGSYNEQFFGPGTRLTVL.

The gene calls are TRBV27 and TRBJ1-6; D call uncertain. The CDR3 loop spans 12 amino acids. Trimming shortened V by 3 bases and J by 6 bases, and 3 bases separated the two germline ends. Germline CDR1 is MNHEY and CDR2 is SMNVEV (reference sequence). CDR3 sequence reads: CASSFINSPLHF. DNA for the CDR3: TGTGCCAGCAGTTTTATTAATTCACCCCTCCACTTT.

The table lists this clone with a few counts. The rearrangement joins TRBV11-3 to TRBJ2-2; 13 nucleotides agree with TRBD2. In germline, CDR1 is SGHNT, CDR2 YENEEA. The length of the CDR3 is 16 residues. Unmatched junction bases numbered 8, after V lost 5 bases and J lost 8 bases. Here the CDR3 reads CASSLGLAGVSGELFF. In nucleotides, the CDR3 is TGTGCCAGCAGCCTCGGACTAGCGGGAGTAAGTGGGGAGCTGTTTTTT.

This clone was seen a few times. Other DNA sequences of this sample code for an identical CDR3. This chain uses TRBV10-2 with TRBJ1-5; D is uncertain. The CDR3 is 14 amino acids. Germline values: CDR1 WSHSY, CDR2 SAAADI. V lost 2 bases, J lost 3 bases, and 8 bases lay in between. CDR3: CASSESGVNQPQHF. The CDR3 coding sequence is TGCGCCAGCAGTGAGAGCGGCGTCAATCAGCCCCAGCATTTT.

The chain has TRBV7-9 and TRBJ1-5, with D perhaps matching TRBD1 (5 bases). Trimming pared 3 bases from V and 13 bases from J, leaving 13 bases between. This CDR3 has 12 amino acids. Germline V lookup: CDR1 SEHNR, CDR2 FQNEAQ (reference sequence). CDR3 nucleotide sequence: TGTGCCAGCAGCTTGGGAAGCCGGGGGCAGCATTTT. As protein: CASSLGSRGQHF.

This clone was detected once. The chain joins TRBV11-2 to TRBJ2-7, with D perhaps matching TRBD2 (5 bases). CDR1 and CDR2 from the germline V gene are SGHAT and FQNNGV. Trimming cost V 3 bases and J 7 bases, with 13 bases left between them. The CDR3 has 13 residues. The chain's CDR3 is CASSFAREWEQYF. In nucleotides, the CDR3 is TGTGCCAGCAGCTTTGCGAGGGAATGGGAGCAGTACTTC.